This T cell receptor beta chain was documented in a study of cytomegalovirus exposure and HLA in healthy donors. Researchers ran the PCR with 60 Vbeta and 13 Jbeta primers. The protocol was immunoSEQ multiplex PCR, while the TCRdb copy is restricted to in-frame clones and leaves out a portion. This sample has about 140,000 clones, with nearly 90% found just once. This CDR3 has 13 amino acids. Germline CDR1 SGHTA, CDR2 FQGNSA. J lost 4 bases, V lost 6 bases, and 4 bases had no gene match. The V gene is TRBV7-2, the J gene TRBJ2-7; TRBD2 matches at 9 bases. The TCR was taken from a woman aged 40 to 55 in good health and CMV-seronegative. Sequenced sample: PBMCs. CDR3 residues: CASRLAGQYEQYF. CDR3 sequence (DNA): TGTGCCAGCAGGCTAGCGGGGCAGTACGAGCAGTACTTC.